This entry features one T cell receptor beta chain sequence. Its specificity is unknown. Each of the donors was a healthy adult who was HIV-negative and had not had a recent acute infection or vaccination. Produced via immunoSEQ multiplex PCR; TCRdb's table is partial and in-frame only. This sample has a few hundred thousand clones, with 90% to 98% found just once. The sample is drawn from a study of shared clonotypes between healthy human individuals. Study summary: Serving as donors were a couple of women and a few men, whose ages spanned 18 to 49. Findings and caveats of the study: Genetic and exposure-history diversity was limited by the small donor number. Incompleteness in sorted-subset sequencing, despite large depth, was shown by rarefaction.

With V trimmed by 8 bases and J by 2 bases, 12 bases remained unmatched. The CDR3 extends over 15 amino acids. Germline V lookup: CDR1 ENHRY, CDR2 SYGVKD. The sample consisted of memory CD8+ T cells sorted from blood. Subset indicated: CD45RO+ cells pooled with CCR7-negative TemRA cells. This sequence was found in a man aged 25 to 45 in good health. This rearrangement joins TRBV10-3 to TRBJ2-7; 7 bases align to TRBD1. The CDR3 loop reads CAIAVSQGQTYEQYF. CDR3 coding DNA: TGTGCCATCGCGGTATCACAGGGGCAAACCTACGAGCAGTACTTC.